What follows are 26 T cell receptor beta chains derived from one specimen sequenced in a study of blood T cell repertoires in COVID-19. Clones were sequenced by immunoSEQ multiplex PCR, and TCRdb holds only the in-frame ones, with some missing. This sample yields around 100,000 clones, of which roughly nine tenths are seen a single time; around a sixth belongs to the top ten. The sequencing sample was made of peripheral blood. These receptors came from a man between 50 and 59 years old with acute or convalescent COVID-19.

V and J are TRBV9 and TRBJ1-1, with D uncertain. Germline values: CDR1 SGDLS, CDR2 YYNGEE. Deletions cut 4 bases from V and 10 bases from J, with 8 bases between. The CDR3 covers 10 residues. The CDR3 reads CASSPVIAFF. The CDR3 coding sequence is TGTGCCAGCAGCCCGGTTATAGCTTTCTTT.

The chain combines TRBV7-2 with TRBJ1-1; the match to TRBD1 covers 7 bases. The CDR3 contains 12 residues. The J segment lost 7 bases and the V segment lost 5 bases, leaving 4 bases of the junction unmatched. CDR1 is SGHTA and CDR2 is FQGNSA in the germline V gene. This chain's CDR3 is CASSGTGVEAFF. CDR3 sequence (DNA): TGTGCCAGCAGCGGAACAGGGGTTGAAGCTTTCTTT.

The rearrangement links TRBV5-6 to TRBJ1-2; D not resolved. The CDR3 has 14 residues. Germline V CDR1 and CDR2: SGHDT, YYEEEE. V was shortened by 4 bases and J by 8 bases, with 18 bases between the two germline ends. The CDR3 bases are TGTGCCAGCAGCGGAACCGGGCCCACTAGGGGCTACACCTTC. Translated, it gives CASSGTGPTRGYTF.

CDR3 DNA sequence: TGTGCCATTCGGGACATGATAACGCACACCTTC. Translated, it gives CAIRDMITHTF. The chain combines TRBV28 with TRBJ1-2; D is perhaps TRBD1 (6 bases). The germline V gene encodes CDR1 MDHEN and CDR2 SYDVKM. V gave up 10 bases and J gave up 12 bases, with 18 bases separating them. The CDR3 length is 11 residues.

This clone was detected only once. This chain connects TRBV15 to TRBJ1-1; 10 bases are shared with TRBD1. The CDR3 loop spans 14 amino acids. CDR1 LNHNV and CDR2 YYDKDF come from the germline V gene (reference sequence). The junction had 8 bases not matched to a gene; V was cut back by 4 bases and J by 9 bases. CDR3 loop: CATSTSGQGGKAFF. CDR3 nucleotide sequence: TGTGCCACCAGCACGTCTGGACAGGGGGGAAAAGCTTTCTTT.

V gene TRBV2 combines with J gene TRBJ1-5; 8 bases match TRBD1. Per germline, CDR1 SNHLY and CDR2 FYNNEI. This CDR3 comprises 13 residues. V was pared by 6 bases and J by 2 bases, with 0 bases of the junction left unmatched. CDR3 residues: CASRQGGNQPQHF. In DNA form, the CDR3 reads TGTGCCAGCAGACAGGGGGGCAATCAGCCCCAGCATTTT. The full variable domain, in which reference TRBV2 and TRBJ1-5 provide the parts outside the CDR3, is EPEVTQTPSHQVTQMGQEVILRCVPISNHLYFYWYRQILGQKVEFLVSFYNNEISEKSEIFDDQFSVERPDGSNFTLKIRSTKLEDSAMYFCASRQGGNQPQHFGDGTRLSIL.

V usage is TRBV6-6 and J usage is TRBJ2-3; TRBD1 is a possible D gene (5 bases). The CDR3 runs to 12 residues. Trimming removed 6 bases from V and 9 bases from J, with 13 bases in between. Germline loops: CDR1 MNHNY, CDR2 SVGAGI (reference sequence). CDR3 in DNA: TGTGCCAGCAGCTTCGACAGCGTAACGCAGTATTTT. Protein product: CASSFDSVTQYF.

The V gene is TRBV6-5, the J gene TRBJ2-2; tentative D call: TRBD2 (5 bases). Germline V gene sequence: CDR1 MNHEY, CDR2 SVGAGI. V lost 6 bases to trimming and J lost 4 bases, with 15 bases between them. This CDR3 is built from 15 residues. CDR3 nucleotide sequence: TGTGCCAGCAGCGAGGGCCCCCTTTTCACCGGGGAGCTGTTTTTT. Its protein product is CASSEGPLFTGELFF.

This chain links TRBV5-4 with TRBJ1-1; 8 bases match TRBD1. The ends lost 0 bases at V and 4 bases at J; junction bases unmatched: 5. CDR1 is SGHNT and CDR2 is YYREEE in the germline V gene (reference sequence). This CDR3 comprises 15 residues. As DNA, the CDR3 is TGTGCCAGCAGCTTGGGTCAGGGGGCCGGCACTGAAGCTTTCTTT. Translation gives CASSLGQGAGTEAFF.

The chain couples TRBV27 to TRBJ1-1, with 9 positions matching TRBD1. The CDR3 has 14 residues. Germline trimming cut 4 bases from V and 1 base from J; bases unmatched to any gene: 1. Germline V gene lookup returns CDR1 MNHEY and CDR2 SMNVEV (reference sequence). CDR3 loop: CASSWGQGNTEAFF. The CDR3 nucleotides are TGTGCCAGCAGTTGGGGACAGGGGAACACTGAAGCTTTCTTT.

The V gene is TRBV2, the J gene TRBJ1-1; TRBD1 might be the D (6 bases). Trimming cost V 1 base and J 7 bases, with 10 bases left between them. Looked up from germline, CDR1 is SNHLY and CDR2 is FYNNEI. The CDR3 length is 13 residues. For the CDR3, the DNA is TGTGCCAGCAGTGAAGGGACAGCTGTTGAAGCTTTCTTT. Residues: CASSEGTAVEAFF. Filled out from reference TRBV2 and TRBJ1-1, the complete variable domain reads EPEVTQTPSHQVTQMGQEVILRCVPISNHLYFYWYRQILGQKVEFLVSFYNNEISEKSEIFDDQFSVERPDGSNFTLKIRSTKLEDSAMYFCASSEGTAVEAFFGQGTRLTVV.

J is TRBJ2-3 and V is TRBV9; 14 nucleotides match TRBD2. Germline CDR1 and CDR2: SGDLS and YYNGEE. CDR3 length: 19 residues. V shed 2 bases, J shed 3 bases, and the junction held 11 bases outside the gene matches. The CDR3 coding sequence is TGTGCCAGCAGCGTCGGACTAGCGGGGGGAGGAAAATCAACAGATACGCAGTATTTT. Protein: CASSVGLAGGGKSTDTQYF.

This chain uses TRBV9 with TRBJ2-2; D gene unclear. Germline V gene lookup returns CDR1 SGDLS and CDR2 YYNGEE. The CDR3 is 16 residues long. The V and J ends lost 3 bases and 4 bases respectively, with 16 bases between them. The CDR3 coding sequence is TGTGCCAGCAGCGACCCCCTTGGTTCCGGCACCGGGGAGCTGTTTTTT. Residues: CASSDPLGSGTGELFF. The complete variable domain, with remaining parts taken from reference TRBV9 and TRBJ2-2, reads DSGVTQTPKHLITATGQRVTLRCSPRSGDLSVYWYQQSLDQGLQFLIQYYNGEERAKGNILERFSAQQFPDLHSELNLSSLELGDSALYFCASSDPLGSGTGELFFGEGSRLTVL.

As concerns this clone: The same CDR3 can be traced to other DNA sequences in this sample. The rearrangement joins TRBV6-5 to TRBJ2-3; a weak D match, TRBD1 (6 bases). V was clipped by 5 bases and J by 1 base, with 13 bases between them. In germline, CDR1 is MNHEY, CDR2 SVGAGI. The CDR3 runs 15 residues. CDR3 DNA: TGTGCCAGCAGTAGAACAGGGAGAGGCACAGATACGCAGTATTTT. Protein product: CASSRTGRGTDTQYF.

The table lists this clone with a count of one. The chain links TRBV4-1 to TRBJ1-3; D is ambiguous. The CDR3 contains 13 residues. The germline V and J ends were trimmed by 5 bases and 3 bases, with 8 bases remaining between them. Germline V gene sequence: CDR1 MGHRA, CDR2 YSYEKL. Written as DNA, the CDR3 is TGCGCCAGCAGCTCCCCGGGTGGAAACACCATATATTTT. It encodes CASSSPGGNTIYF.

The CDR3, as DNA: TGTGCCAGCAGCTTATATTATCGGGCTAGCGGGATTAGCTACGAGCAGTACTTC. Residues: CASSLYYRASGISYEQYF. V and J are TRBV7-2 and TRBJ2-7, with 9 bases that match TRBD2. The V gene's germline CDR1 is SGHTA and CDR2 FQGNSA. V trimming: 2 bases; J trimming: 3 bases; junction bases outside the gene matches: 14. There are 18 residues in the CDR3.

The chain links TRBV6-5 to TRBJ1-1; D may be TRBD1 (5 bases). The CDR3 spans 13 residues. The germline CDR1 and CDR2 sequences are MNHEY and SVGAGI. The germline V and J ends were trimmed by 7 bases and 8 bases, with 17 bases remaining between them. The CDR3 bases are TGTGCCAGCAACGACAGATCCGCATCCGAAGCTTTCTTT. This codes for CASNDRSASEAFF.

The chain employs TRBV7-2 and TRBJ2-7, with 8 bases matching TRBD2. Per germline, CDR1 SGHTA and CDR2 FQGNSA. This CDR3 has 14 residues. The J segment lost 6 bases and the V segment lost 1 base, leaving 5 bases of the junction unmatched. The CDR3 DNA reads TGTGCCAGCAGCTTAGGGCGGGGGGTTGCCGAGCAGTACTTC. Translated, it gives CASSLGRGVAEQYF.

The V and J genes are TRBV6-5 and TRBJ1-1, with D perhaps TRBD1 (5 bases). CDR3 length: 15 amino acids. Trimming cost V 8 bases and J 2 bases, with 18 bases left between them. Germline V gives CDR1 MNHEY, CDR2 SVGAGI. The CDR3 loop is CASRVVLGLNTEAFF. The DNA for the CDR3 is TGTGCCAGCCGCGTGGTCTTGGGGCTCAACACTGAAGCTTTCTTT.

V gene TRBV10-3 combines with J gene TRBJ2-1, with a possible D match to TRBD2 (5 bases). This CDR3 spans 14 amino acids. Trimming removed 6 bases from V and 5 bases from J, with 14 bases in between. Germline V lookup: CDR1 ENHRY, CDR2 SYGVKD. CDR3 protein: CAIRPPGIDNEQFF. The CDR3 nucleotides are TGTGCCATCAGGCCACCGGGGATTGACAATGAGCAGTTCTTC.

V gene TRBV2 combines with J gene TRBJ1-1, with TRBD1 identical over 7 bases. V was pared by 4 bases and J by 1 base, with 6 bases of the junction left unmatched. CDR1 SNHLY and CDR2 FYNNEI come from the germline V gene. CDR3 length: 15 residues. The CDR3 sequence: CASSAGDSENTEAFF. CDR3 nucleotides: TGTGCCAGCAGTGCGGGGGACAGCGAGAACACTGAAGCTTTCTTT.

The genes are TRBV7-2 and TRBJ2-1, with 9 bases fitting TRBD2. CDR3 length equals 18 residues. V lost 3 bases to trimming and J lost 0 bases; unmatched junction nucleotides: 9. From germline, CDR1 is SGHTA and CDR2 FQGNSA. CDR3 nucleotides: TGTGCCAGCAGCTTGTCCCTAGCGGGGTGGGGCTCCTACAATGAGCAGTTCTTC. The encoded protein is CASSLSLAGWGSYNEQFF.

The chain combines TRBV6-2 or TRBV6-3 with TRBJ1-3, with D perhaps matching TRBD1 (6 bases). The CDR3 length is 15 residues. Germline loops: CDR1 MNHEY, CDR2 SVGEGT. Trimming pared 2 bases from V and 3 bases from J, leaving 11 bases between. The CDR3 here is CASSYQGIGGNTIYF. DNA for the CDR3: TGTGCCAGCAGTTACCAGGGGATCGGTGGAAACACCATATATTTT.

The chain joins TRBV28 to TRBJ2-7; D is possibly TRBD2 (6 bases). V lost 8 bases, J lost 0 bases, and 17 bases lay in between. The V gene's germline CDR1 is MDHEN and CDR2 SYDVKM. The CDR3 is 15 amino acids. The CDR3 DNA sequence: TGTGCCAGCTCGGGGGTCCAGGTTGCCTCCTACGAGCAGTACTTC. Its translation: CASSGVQVASYEQYF.

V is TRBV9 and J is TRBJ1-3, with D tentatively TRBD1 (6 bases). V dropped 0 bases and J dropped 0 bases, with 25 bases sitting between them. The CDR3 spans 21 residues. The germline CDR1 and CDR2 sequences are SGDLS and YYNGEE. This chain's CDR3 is CASSVAPIGQRRSSSGNTIYF. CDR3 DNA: TGTGCCAGCAGCGTAGCTCCTATAGGACAGAGACGGTCAAGCTCTGGAAACACCATATATTTT.

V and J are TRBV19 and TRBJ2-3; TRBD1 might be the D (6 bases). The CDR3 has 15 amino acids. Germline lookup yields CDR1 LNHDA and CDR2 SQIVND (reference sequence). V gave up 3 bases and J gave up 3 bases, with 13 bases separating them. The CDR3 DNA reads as TGTGCCAGTAGTATTAACAGGGTTAAGACAGATACGCAGTATTTT. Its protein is CASSINRVKTDTQYF.